These T cell receptor beta chains were read from a single sample in a study of blood T cell repertoires in COVID-19. Method: immunoSEQ multiplex PCR; TCRdb's copy keeps in-frame clones and lacks some. This table has roughly 92,000 clones, about 90% appearing once. The specimen was peripheral blood. Receptors originate from a human donor with acute or convalescent COVID-19. The donor label of this sample is uncertain. Each CDR3 is given with its conserved first and last residue. A D gene is named only where the DNA matches it firmly. Clone size is shown for a subset of rows, as once, few, many or a class of expanded clone.

TRBJ2-1	NA	NA	TRBV10-1	13	CASSGLLRSEQFF	TGCGCCAGCAGTGGACTCCTTAGGAGTGAGCAGTTCTTC
TRBJ1-5	NA	TRBD1	TRBV2	14	CASSTGTGNQPQHF	TGTGCCAGCAGTACCGGGACAGGGAATCAGCCCCAGCATTTT
TRBJ1-1	NA	NA	TRBV7-9	13	CASSLSVDTEAFF	TGTGCCAGCAGCTTATCTGTCGACACTGAAGCTTTCTTT
TRBJ1-3	NA	TRBD1	TRBV10-3	13	CASGQGVENTIYF	TGTGCCAGCGGACAGGGAGTGGAAAACACCATATATTTT
TRBJ2-7	NA	NA	TRBV25-1	13	CASRPSGAYEQYF	TGTGCCAGCAGACCCTCCGGGGCCTACGAGCAGTACTTC
TRBJ1-1	many	TRBD1	TRBV18	16	CASSPRVGQINTEAFF	TGTGCCAGCTCACCAAGGGTGGGACAGATAAACACTGAAGCTTTCTTT
TRBJ2-1	NA	TRBD1	TRBV14	15	CASSLTGTDNNEQFF	TGTGCCAGCAGCCTCACTGGGACAGACAACAATGAGCAGTTCTTC
TRBJ1-2	NA	TRBD1	TRBV28	13	CASSSGTAYGYTF	TGTGCCAGCAGTTCCGGGACAGCCTATGGCTACACCTTC
TRBJ1-2	NA	NA	TRBV28	14	CASSKGLAGYGYTF	TGTGCCAGCAGCAAGGGCCTCGCGGGGTATGGCTACACCTTC
TRBJ2-5	NA	NA	TRBV27	16	CASSRGSRQAGETQYF	TGTGCCAGCAGTCGGGGCTCTCGACAGGCGGGCGAGACCCAGTACTTC
TRBJ2-7	NA	TRBD1	TRBV10-3	14	CAIRRTGVRYEQYF	TGTGCCATCAGACGGACAGGGGTAAGGTACGAGCAGTACTTC
TRBJ2-2	NA	TRBD1	TRBV7-9	16	CASSTTGTGVAGELFF	TGTGCCAGCAGCACTACCGGGACAGGGGTCGCCGGGGAGCTGTTTTTT
TRBJ2-7	NA	NA	TRBV4-2	15	CASSQEVDWSYEQYF	TGTGCCAGCAGCCAAGAAGTCGACTGGTCCTACGAGCAGTACTTC
TRBJ1-2	NA	NA	TRBV5-1	12	CASSLSGYGYTF	TGCGCCAGCAGCTTGAGCGGGTATGGCTACACCTTC
TRBJ2-7	NA	NA	TRBV30	11	CAWSSFYEQYF	TGTGCCTGGAGTTCCTTCTACGAGCAGTACTTC
TRBJ1-5	NA	TRBD1	TRBV5-8	15	CASRRTGGGNQPQHF	TGTGCCAGCAGAAGGACAGGGGGCGGCAATCAGCCCCAGCATTTT
TRBJ2-2	NA	NA	TRBV11-2	14	CASSLGRDTGELFF	TGTGCCAGCAGCTTAGGCAGGGACACCGGGGAGCTGTTTTTT
TRBJ1-6	NA	TRBD1	TRBV6-2/TRBV6-3	15	CASSSPGTGNSPLHF	TGTGCCAGCAGTTCCCCCGGGACAGGGAATTCACCCCTCCACTTT
TRBJ1-1	NA	NA	TRBV29-1	13	CSVRSRMNTEAFF	TGCAGCGTGCGTTCTAGAATGAACACTGAAGCTTTCTTT
TRBJ1-1	NA	NA	TRBV19	12	CASSSENTEAFF	TGTGCCAGTAGTAGCGAGAACACTGAAGCTTTCTTT
TRBJ2-2	NA	NA	TRBV18	15	CASSTIGGNTGELFF	TGTGCCAGCTCAACAATAGGAGGGAACACCGGGGAGCTGTTTTTT
TRBJ1-6	few	NA	TRBV5-4	15	CASSLDQQEHSPLHF	TGTGCCAGCAGCTTGGACCAACAGGAGCATTCACCCCTCCACTTT
TRBJ2-7	NA	TRBD2	TRBV5-1	15	CASSFSGGGGYEQYF	TGCGCCAGCAGCTTTTCCGGCGGGGGGGGTTACGAGCAGTACTTC
TRBJ2-4	NA	TRBD1	TRBV28	15	CASTRTGDYKNIQYF	TGTGCCAGCACAAGGACAGGTGATTACAAAAACATTCAGTACTTC
TRBJ1-1	NA	NA	TRBV7-2	18	CASSLRQWGPAMNTEAFF	TGTGCCAGCAGCTTAAGACAGTGGGGGCCCGCGATGAACACTGAAGCTTTCTTT
TRBJ2-7	NA	TRBD1	TRBV27	15	CASSSRTGSSYEQYF	TGTGCCAGCAGTTCCCGGACAGGGAGCTCCTACGAGCAGTACTTC
TRBJ1-5	NA	NA	TRBV28	15	CASSSPGRGNQPQHF	TGTGCCAGCAGTTCCCCAGGGAGGGGCAATCAGCCCCAGCATTTT
TRBJ2-2	NA	TRBD1	TRBV6-6	16	CASRSTGGANTGELFF	TGTGCCAGCAGATCGACAGGGGGCGCGAACACCGGGGAGCTGTTTTTT
TRBJ1-2	NA	NA	TRBV30	14	CACSTGWGIYGYTF	TGTGCCTGCTCTACCGGATGGGGCATCTATGGCTACACCTTC
TRBJ2-7	NA	NA	TRBV30	11	CAWSPNYEQYF	TGTGCCTGGAGCCCTAATTACGAGCAGTACTTC
TRBJ1-1	NA	NA	TRBV3-1/TRBV3-2	14	CASSRDQGSTEAFF	TGTGCCAGCAGCCGAGACCAGGGTTCGACTGAAGCTTTCTTT
TRBJ2-7	NA	TRBD2	TRBV27	14	CASGTGLGQREQYF	TGTGCCAGCGGTACGGGACTAGGGCAGCGGGAGCAGTACTTC
TRBJ2-7	once	TRBD2	TRBV6-2/TRBV6-3	16	CASSYSISGGHYEQYF	TGTGCCAGCAGTTACTCGATTAGCGGGGGGCATTACGAGCAGTACTTC
TRBJ2-2	NA	NA	TRBV11-3	15	CASSFRGSGTGELFF	TGTGCCAGCAGCTTTCGCGGGTCGGGCACCGGGGAGCTGTTTTTT
TRBJ2-1	NA	TRBD2	TRBV7-2	14	CASKTSGPYNEQFF	TGTGCCAGCAAAACTAGCGGGCCCTACAATGAGCAGTTCTTC
TRBJ2-6	NA	NA	TRBV7-6	19	CASSPSLPTSSSGANVLTF	TGTGCCAGCAGCCCCTCCCTTCCGACTTCTAGCTCTGGGGCCAACGTCCTGACTTTC